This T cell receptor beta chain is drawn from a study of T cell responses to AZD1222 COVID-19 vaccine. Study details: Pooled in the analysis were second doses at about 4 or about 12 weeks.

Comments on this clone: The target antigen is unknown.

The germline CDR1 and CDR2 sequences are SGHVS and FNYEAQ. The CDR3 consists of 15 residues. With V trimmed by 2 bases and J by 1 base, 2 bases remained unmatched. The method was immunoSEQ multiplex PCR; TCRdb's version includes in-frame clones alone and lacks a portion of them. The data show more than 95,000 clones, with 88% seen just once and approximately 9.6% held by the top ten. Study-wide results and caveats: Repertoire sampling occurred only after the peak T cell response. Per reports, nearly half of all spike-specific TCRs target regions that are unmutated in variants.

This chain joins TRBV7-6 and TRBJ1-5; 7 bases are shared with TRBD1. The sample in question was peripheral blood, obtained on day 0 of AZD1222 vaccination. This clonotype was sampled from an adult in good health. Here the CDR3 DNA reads TGTGCCAGCAGCTTAAGGGGGCACAGCAATCAGCCCCAGCATTTT. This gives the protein CASSLRGHSNQPQHF.